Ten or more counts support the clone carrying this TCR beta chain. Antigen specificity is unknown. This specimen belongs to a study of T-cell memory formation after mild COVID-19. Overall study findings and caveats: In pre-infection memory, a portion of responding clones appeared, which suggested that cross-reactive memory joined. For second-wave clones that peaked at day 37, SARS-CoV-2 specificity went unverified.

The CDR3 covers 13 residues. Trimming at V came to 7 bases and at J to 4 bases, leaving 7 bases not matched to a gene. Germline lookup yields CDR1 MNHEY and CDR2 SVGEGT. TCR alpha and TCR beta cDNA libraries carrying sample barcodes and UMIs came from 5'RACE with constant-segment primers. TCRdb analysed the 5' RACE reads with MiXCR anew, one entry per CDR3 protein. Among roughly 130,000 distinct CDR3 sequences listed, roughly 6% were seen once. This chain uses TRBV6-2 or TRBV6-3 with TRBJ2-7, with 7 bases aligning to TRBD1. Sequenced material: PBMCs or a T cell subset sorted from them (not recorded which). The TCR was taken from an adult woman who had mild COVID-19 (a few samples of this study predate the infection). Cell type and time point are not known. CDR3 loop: CASTSDRRYEQYF. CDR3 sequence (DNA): TGTGCCAGCACGTCGGACAGGCGGTACGAGCAGTACTTC.